The subject of this entry is one T cell receptor beta chain. Which antigen it targets is not known. Per-base qualities were not stored, and no clone one base away is much larger. The sample belongs to a study of blood T cell repertoires in COVID-19 (dated by TCRdb to the early 2020s). Regarding the study in general: Samples covering the acute and convalescent phases of COVID-19 were provided by collaborators in the United States, Italy and Spain. The prospective study material was composed of cDNA or gDNA derived from T cells, B-cell-depleted T cells, or PBMCs. The dataset comprised deeply sampled blood TCRbeta repertoires from subjects exposed to, actively infected with, or recovered from COVID-19. A freely available public database, intended as a resource for researchers studying the immune response to SARS-CoV-2, is where the repertoires were released. The samples were drawn from the first 160 participants of the ongoing ImmuneRACE study and from 1,254 subjects provided by 6 global collaborators. Sample metadata almost always included a de-identified subject ID, COVID-19 status, age in years and sex. Where available, HLA class I and class II types were obtained from metadata supplied by the sample provider rather than from assay-based typing. Broader findings and caveats from the paper: The amount of clinical and demographic metadata varied by source and participant and was provided uncurated.

The CDR3 runs 14 residues from the cysteine to the phenylalanine. The CDR3 DNA has 42 bases and is translated from base 1. Trimming removed 3 bases from V and 1 base from J; the gene matches leave 1 base unexplained. The germline V gene encodes CDR1 KGHSH and CDR2 LQKENI. TCRbeta CDR3 regions were amplified from genomic DNA using the immunoSEQ Assay, a bias-controlled multiplex PCR. The published analysis was carried out like this. The number of nucleated cells in each sample was estimated from the amplification of reference gene primers within the assay. To quantify the absolute abundance of each unique TCRbeta CDR3 rearrangement, sequence reads were collapsed and filtered. For each sample, productive Simpson clonality was calculated by taking the square root of Simpson's diversity index across productive rearrangements. TCRdb mirrors the immuneACCESS table, restricted to in-frame sequences. Some clones are absent from its copies; in checked studies, under half trace to an unresolved V gene, and the reason for the others is unknown. The DNA gave D and trimming, while V, J and clone size come from that table. The table for this sample lists roughly 100,000 clones; roughly four fifths of them were counted only once. The ten largest clones add up to about 5% of the sample.

The collaborating institutions used their own protocols to collect whole blood in K2EDTA tubes. Collaborator samples were shipped for TCRbeta analysis as frozen whole blood, isolated PBMCs, or DNA extracted from either sample type. The sequenced sample consisted of peripheral blood. The receptor was derived from a man aged 60 to 69 with acute or convalescent COVID-19. The sequence links TRBV18 to TRBJ1-1, with TRBD1 matching 8 junction bases. The CDR3 is CASSPGTGNTEAFF. The nucleotides are TGTGCCAGCTCACCCGGGACAGGGAACACTGAAGCTTTCTTT.